The clone carrying this T cell receptor beta chain has only a few counts. The antigen remains unidentified. Using a J-beta primer mix together with a sample-barcoded 5' primer, a second PCR was run for roughly 7 to 12 cycles. Template switching added a 12-random-nucleotide identifier to every cDNA molecule. Using its own MiXCR run on the 5' RACE reads, TCRdb lists one record per CDR3 protein. The repertoire holds over 950,000 distinct CDR3 sequences, roughly two fifths seen once, with around 12% in the top ten. This entry is derived from a study of blood T cells in healthy people across ages. Germline V gene sequence: CDR1 LNHNV, CDR2 YYDKDF (reference sequence). The CDR3 covers 15 residues. V lost 4 bases, J lost 6 bases, and 18 bases lay in between. Study observations and caveats: Roughly linear age-related decline in beta diversity appeared, significant by age about 40.

The receptor's source is a man younger than 30 in good health. The genes are TRBV15 and TRBJ1-2; D unresolved. Sequencing was carried out using blood. CDR3 amino acids: CATSKDKGALNGYTF. The CDR3 DNA reads as TGTGCCACCAGCAAGGATAAGGGTGCGCTGAATGGCTACACCTTC.